This T cell receptor beta chain is from a study of naive and memory T cell subsets. The ends lost 4 bases at V and 6 bases at J; junction bases unmatched: 7. The CDR3 runs to 14 residues. Germline CDR1 reads SGHDT; CDR2 reads YYEEEE. Two oligonucleotides, mixed equimolar, formed the beta constant-region primer covering TRBC1 and TRBC2. Each CDR3 protein gets one entry after TCRdb re-called the UMI-ligation and nested PCR reads with MiXCR. The table shows roughly 140,000 distinct CDR3 sequences, with about a sixth occurring only once. The table lists this clonotype with a few counts. No antigen is known for it. Study results and caveats: Possibly reflecting memory cells re-expressing CD45RA, a few larger clonotypes occurred in naive repertoires, especially CD8.

The clonotype was recovered from a human donor in good health. The chain is built from TRBV5-6 and TRBJ2-1; 7 bases match TRBD2. The sample comprised naive CD4+ T cells from blood. This CDR3 reads CASSPGTTVNEQFF. The DNA of the CDR3 is TGTGCCAGCAGCCCCGGGACTACCGTCAATGAGCAGTTCTTC.